Listed here are 29 T cell receptor beta chains from one sample, sequenced in a study of blood T cell repertoires in COVID-19. The assay was immunoSEQ multiplex PCR, and TCRdb's table has in-frame clones only and misses some. The sample lists roughly 250,000 clones, just over 90% occurring once. Input material: PBMCs or T cells enriched from blood (not recorded which). All receptors derive from a young woman who had recovered from COVID-19.

The chain recombines TRBV7-9 with TRBJ2-1; TRBD2 aligns across 9 bases. The germline gives CDR1 SEHNR, CDR2 FQNEAQ (reference sequence). There are 15 residues in the CDR3. V gave up 5 bases and J gave up 7 bases; unmatched junction bases: 9. CDR3 sequence (DNA): TGTGCCAGCAGCCCAAAGTTGCGGGAGGGGAATGAGCAGTTCTTC. Translation gives CASSPKLREGNEQFF. The full variable domain, rest sourced from reference TRBV7-9 and TRBJ2-1, is DTGVSQNPRHKITKRGQNVTFRCDPISEHNRLYWYRQTLGQGPEFLTYFQNEAQLEKSRLLSDRFSAERPKGSFSTLEIQRTEQGDSAMYLCASSPKLREGNEQFFGPGTRLTVL.

V and J are TRBV6-5 and TRBJ1-2; 7 positions agree with TRBD1. Losses at the gene ends were 2 bases for V and 5 bases for J; bases not matched to a gene: 8. Per germline, CDR1 MNHEY and CDR2 SVGAGI. The CDR3 consists of 15 residues. The CDR3: CASSYRQGSRYGYTF. In DNA, the CDR3 is TGTGCCAGCAGTTACCGACAGGGAAGCCGGTATGGCTACACCTTC.

V and J are TRBV27 and TRBJ1-5; D remains unclear. The ends were cut back, 3 bases at V and 1 base at J, with 7 bases in the middle. The CDR3 totals 14 residues. Germline values: CDR1 MNHEY, CDR2 SMNVEV (reference sequence). The CDR3 is CASSFDGSNQPQHF. CDR3 nucleotide sequence: TGTGCCAGCAGTTTCGACGGGAGCAATCAGCCCCAGCATTTT.

Here the CDR3 reads CASGGRNYNSPLHF. The CDR3 DNA reads as TGTGCCAGCGGAGGACGGAACTATAATTCACCCCTCCACTTT. J is TRBJ1-6 and V is TRBV3-1 (or the pseudogene TRBV3-2); no firm D call. V was trimmed by 8 bases and J by 3 bases, leaving 11 bases between them. The CDR3 loop spans 14 amino acids. Germline V CDR1 and CDR2: LGHDT, YNNKEL (reference sequence).

The rearrangement uses TRBV5-5 and TRBJ1-5, with D maybe TRBD1 (6 bases). CDR3 size: 15 residues. V shed 5 bases and J shed 4 bases, with 16 bases lying between them. Germline CDR1 and CDR2: SGHKS and YYEKEE (reference sequence). The CDR3 here is CASSTGQHINQPQHF. The DNA of the CDR3 is TGTGCCAGCAGTACCGGACAGCATATAAATCAGCCCCAGCATTTT. The full variable domain, in which reference TRBV5-5 and TRBJ1-5 provide the parts outside the CDR3, is DAGVTQSPTHLIKTRGQQVTLRCSPISGHKSVSWYQQVLGQGPQFIFQYYEKEERGRGNFPDRFSARQFPNYSSELNVNALLLGDSALYLCASSTGQHINQPQHFGDGTRLSIL.

V gene TRBV5-1 combines with J gene TRBJ2-7; 10 nucleotides match TRBD1. CDR3 size: 18 residues. Germline trimming cut 0 bases from V and 3 bases from J; bases unmatched to any gene: 12. Germline assignment: CDR1 SGHRS and CDR2 YFSETQ. CDR3 in DNA: TGCGCCAGCAGCTTGGAGGGACAGGGGCTGCCATCCTACTACGAGCAGTACTTC. The encoded protein is CASSLEGQGLPSYYEQYF.

The gene calls are TRBV3-1 (or the pseudogene TRBV3-2) and TRBJ2-1; the match to TRBD1 covers 8 bases. This CDR3 region has 19 residues. Unmatched junction bases numbered 22, after V lost 4 bases and J lost 8 bases. Germline V lookup: CDR1 LGHDT, CDR2 YNNKEL (reference sequence). CDR3 in DNA: TGTGCCAGCAGCCTACGGTTTTCCTCTGTCCGGACAGGGATGGATGAGCAGTTCTTC. Residues: CASSLRFSSVRTGMDEQFF.

The chain uses TRBV5-1 and TRBJ1-2; D remains ambiguous. This CDR3 is 14 amino acids long. The germline V and J ends were trimmed by 3 bases and 3 bases, with 12 bases remaining between them. CDR1 is SGHRS, CDR2 YFSETQ, per germline. In DNA form, the CDR3 reads TGCGCCAGCAGCTCCGACCGGGATTACTATGGCTACACCTTC. This codes for CASSSDRDYYGYTF.

V is TRBV18 and J is TRBJ2-1; tentatively, D is TRBD2 (5 bases). The germline gives CDR1 KGHSH, CDR2 LQKENI. With 6 bases removed from V and 9 bases from J, the gap between germline ends came to 15 bases. This CDR3 comprises 13 residues. CDR3 sequence reads: CASSPQTGSEQFF. The CDR3 nucleotides are TGTGCCAGCTCCCCTCAAACGGGGAGTGAGCAGTTCTTC.

This chain connects TRBV7-6 to TRBJ2-7; 10 bases are a match to TRBD2. Germline loops: CDR1 SGHVS, CDR2 FNYEAQ. With 1 base clipped from V and 5 bases from J, the junction kept 8 bases outside the gene matches. The CDR3 runs to 16 residues. The CDR3 spells CASSLEPASGSNEQYF. The CDR3 coding sequence is TGTGCCAGCAGCTTAGAACCGGCTAGCGGGAGCAACGAGCAGTACTTC.

The genes are TRBV7-3 and TRBJ2-1; D perhaps matches TRBD2 (6 bases). Germline V lookup: CDR1 SGHTA, CDR2 FQGTGA. Trimming removed 5 bases at V and 6 bases at J, with 17 bases between. The CDR3 consists of 15 residues. CDR3 in amino acids: CASSPTSSLGNEQFF. CDR3 bases: TGTGCCAGCAGCCCGACTAGTTCGTTAGGCAATGAGCAGTTCTTC. The variable domain in full, completed from reference TRBV7-3 and TRBJ2-1, reads GAGVSQTPSNKVTEKGKYVELRCDPISGHTALYWYRQSLGQGPEFLIYFQGTGAADDSGLPNDRFFAVRPEGSVSTLKIQRTERGDSAVYLCASSPTSSLGNEQFFGPGTRLTVL.

This chain uses TRBV7-8 with TRBJ1-1; D perhaps matches TRBD1 (5 bases). The V gene's germline CDR1 is SGHVS and CDR2 FQNEAQ. The CDR3 spans 12 residues. Trimming shortened V by 1 base and J by 7 bases, and 7 bases separated the two germline ends. In DNA, the CDR3 is TGTGCCAGCAGCTTAGGGCAGGGTGAAGCTTTCTTT. Encoded protein: CASSLGQGEAFF.

For the CDR3, the DNA is TGTGCCAGCAGCTTCCTAGCGGGGGCGAACACCGGGGAGCTGTTTTTT. It is translated as CASSFLAGANTGELFF. The chain carries TRBV7-9 and TRBJ2-2; 10 nucleotides line up with TRBD2. CDR1 SEHNR and CDR2 FQNEAQ come from the germline V gene (reference sequence). The trim removed 3 bases at V and 0 bases at J, leaving 1 base unmatched. The CDR3 loop spans 16 amino acids.

The chain is built from TRBV28 and TRBJ1-2; D not certain. Germline assignment: CDR1 MDHEN and CDR2 SYDVKM. Trimming took 3 bases from V and 4 from J, leaving 12 bases between them. The CDR3 runs 14 residues. CDR3 protein: CASSLEGRGYGYTF. The CDR3 DNA is TGTGCCAGCAGTTTGGAAGGTAGAGGCTATGGCTACACCTTC.

The chain is built from TRBV5-3 and TRBJ2-3; TRBD1 might be the D (6 bases). TRBV5-3 is sorted into the ORF group, with uncertain function. The CDR3 spans 16 residues. Trimming left V 9 bases short and J 0 bases short, with 20 bases between. The CDR3 nucleotides read TGTGCCAACCGGCAGGGGACCACTCCTAGCACAGATACGCAGTATTTT. Translated, it gives CANRQGTTPSTDTQYF.

The chain couples TRBV5-6 to TRBJ1-5; no definite D call. Trimming took 1 base from V and 6 from J, leaving 11 bases between them. Germline V lookup: CDR1 SGHDT, CDR2 YYEEEE. The CDR3 is 14 residues long. CDR3 in DNA: TGTGCCAGCAGCTTGAATCCGAGTCCTCAGCCCCAGCATTTT. This encodes CASSLNPSPQPQHF. Supplemented by reference TRBV5-6 and TRBJ1-5, the full variable domain reads DAGVTQSPTHLIKTRGQQVTLRCSPKSGHDTVSWYQQALGQGPQFIFQYYEEEERQRGNFPDRFSGHQFPNYSSELNVNALLLGDSALYLCASSLNPSPQPQHFGDGTRLSIL.

The V and J genes are TRBV5-5 and TRBJ1-3; D possibly corresponds to TRBD1 (5 bases). CDR3 length: 17 residues. Germline V gives CDR1 SGHKS, CDR2 YYEKEE (reference sequence). Trimming took off 4 bases at V and 3 bases at J, with 20 bases between the two ends. This chain's CDR3 is CASSLRQGLSVGNTIYF. CDR3 DNA: TGTGCCAGCAGCCTAAGGCAGGGCCTCTCTGTTGGAAACACCATATATTTT.

V usage is TRBV7-3 and J usage is TRBJ2-2; D perhaps matches TRBD2 (6 bases). Germline V CDR1 and CDR2: SGHTA, FQGTGA. This CDR3 comprises 15 residues. V lost 2 bases to trimming and J lost 3 bases, with 10 bases between them. CDR3: CASSLHGGDTGELFF. DNA for the CDR3: TGTGCCAGCAGCTTACACGGAGGGGACACCGGGGAGCTGTTTTTT.

The V gene is TRBV7-8, the J gene TRBJ1-2; 8 bases match TRBD1. J gave up 4 bases and V 2 bases, and 3 bases lay outside the gene matches. The CDR3 is made up of 14 amino acids. Germline values: CDR1 SGHVS, CDR2 FQNEAQ. The CDR3 is CASSLHDRGYGYTF. The CDR3 DNA reads as TGTGCCAGCAGCTTACATGACAGGGGCTATGGCTACACCTTC.

The genes are TRBV11-3 and TRBJ2-1; 7 nucleotides line up with TRBD2. This CDR3 region has 16 residues. V was clipped by 2 bases and J by 8 bases; unmatched bases: 12. CDR1 is SGHNT, CDR2 YENEEA, per germline. The CDR3 here is CASSLTSATRLDEQFF. The CDR3 coding sequence is TGTGCCAGCAGCTTAACTAGCGCGACCCGTTTGGATGAGCAGTTCTTC.

The chain recombines TRBV3-1 (or the pseudogene TRBV3-2) with TRBJ2-7; the match to TRBD1 covers 8 bases. The germline V gene encodes CDR1 LGHDT and CDR2 YNNKEL (reference sequence). Trimming took 3 bases from V and 7 from J; bases not matched to a gene: 11. CDR3 length: 15 residues. The CDR3 sequence: CASSQVGTGLVEQYF. CDR3 DNA sequence: TGTGCCAGCAGCCAGGTAGGGACAGGTCTCGTAGAGCAGTACTTC.

This chain connects TRBV29-1 to TRBJ1-1, with 9 positions matching TRBD1. The CDR3 is 15 amino acids. CDR1 is SQVTM, CDR2 ANQGSEA, per germline. V lost 4 bases to trimming and J lost 5 bases; unmatched junction nucleotides: 11. CDR3 DNA: TGCAGCGTTGTTTTTTGGGGACAGGGTGGAACTGAAGCTTTCTTT. Its protein product is CSVVFWGQGGTEAFF.

The rearrangement joins TRBV10-1 to TRBJ2-1; 9 bases match TRBD1. The CDR3 covers 15 residues. Per germline, CDR1 WNHNN and CDR2 SYGVQD (reference sequence). V trimming: 6 bases; J trimming: 2 bases; junction bases outside the gene matches: 5. This chain's CDR3 is CASSAQGAAYNEQFF. Written as DNA, the CDR3 is TGCGCCAGCAGCGCACAGGGGGCGGCCTACAATGAGCAGTTCTTC.

This clone was observed a few times. The chain combines TRBV11-2 with TRBJ2-7, with a weak D call TRBD1 (6 bases). The CDR3 is 15 amino acids. The V end was cut by 5 bases, the J end by 0 bases, with 14 bases between. Germline loops: CDR1 SGHAT, CDR2 FQNNGV. The CDR3 spells CASSAPTGYSYEQYF. DNA of the CDR3: TGTGCCAGCAGCGCCCCGACAGGATACTCCTACGAGCAGTACTTC.

The chain combines TRBV18 with TRBJ2-5; 12 bases match TRBD2. Germline V lookup: CDR1 KGHSH, CDR2 LQKENI. The CDR3 length is 18 residues. V shed 0 bases, J shed 2 bases, and the junction held 7 bases outside the gene matches. The CDR3 is CASSPPLRLAGVQETQYF. In nucleotides, the CDR3 is TGTGCCAGCTCACCACCGCTGAGACTAGCGGGAGTACAAGAGACCCAGTACTTC.

The sample holds one count of this clone. V and J are TRBV28 and TRBJ1-1; 8 nucleotides align to TRBD1. The CDR3 totals 18 residues. The junction had 12 bases not matched to a gene; V was cut back by 2 bases and J by 1 base. Germline values: CDR1 MDHEN, CDR2 SYDVKM. The CDR3 sequence: CASSLRAGGLWPNTEAFF. CDR3 DNA sequence: TGTGCCAGCAGTTTAAGGGCAGGGGGCTTGTGGCCGAACACTGAAGCTTTCTTT. Filled out from reference TRBV28 and TRBJ1-1, the complete variable domain reads DVKVTQSSRYLVKRTGEKVFLECVQDMDHENMFWYRQDPGLGLRLIYFSYDVKMKEKGDIPEGYSVSREKKERFSLILESASTNQTSMYLCASSLRAGGLWPNTEAFFGQGTRLTVV.

The gene calls are TRBV19 and TRBJ2-3, with 14 nucleotides matching TRBD2. The length of the CDR3 is 16 residues. Per the germline V gene, CDR1 is LNHDA and CDR2 is SQIVND (reference sequence). Trimming cost V 7 bases and J 8 bases; bases outside gene matches: 11. The CDR3 reads CASKDSGTSGSGTQYF. The CDR3 region has the DNA TGTGCCAGTAAGGATAGCGGGACTAGCGGGAGTGGTACGCAGTATTTT.

The CDR3 sequence: CSVMTGGPYEQYF. The CDR3 coding sequence is TGCAGCGTGATGACAGGGGGCCCCTACGAGCAGTACTTC. The V call is TRBV29-1, the J call TRBJ2-7, with 10 nucleotides matching TRBD1. This CDR3 is 13 amino acids long. The V and J ends lost 6 bases and 2 bases, in that order; junction bases with no gene match: 4. The germline V gene has CDR1 SQVTM and CDR2 ANQGSEA.

This rearrangement joins TRBV4-3 to TRBJ1-2, with 11 bases fitting TRBD1. The ends lost 4 bases at V and 4 bases at J; junction bases unmatched: 5. This CDR3 is 15 amino acids long. Germline V gene sequence: CDR1 LGHNA, CDR2 YSLEER. CDR3 residues: CASSPGQGGFYGYTF. The CDR3 DNA reads as TGCGCCAGCAGCCCGGGACAGGGGGGCTTCTATGGCTACACCTTC.